The clone carrying this T cell receptor (beta chain) was seen a few times. The data belong to a study of beta chain features in type 1 diabetes. Expressed TCRB transcripts were sequenced, since all the RNA that had been isolated was reverse transcribed. The repertoire was sequenced with immunoSEQ multiplex PCR; TCRdb's copy has only in-frame clones and lacks some. The top ten clones hold roughly 0.025% of a sample with 900,000 or so clones, 17% of them seen once. Trimming cost V 7 bases and J 10 bases, with 13 bases left between them. Germline V gene lookup returns CDR1 MDHEN and CDR2 SYDVKM. This CDR3 is 11 amino acids long.

The receptor was isolated from a woman under 30 in good health. The source material was naive CD4+ T cells from blood. The chain combines TRBV28 with TRBJ1-1; a possible D gene is TRBD1 (5 bases). The CDR3: CASTLGRGAFF. CDR3 in DNA: TGTGCCAGCACCCTGGGGCGTGGAGCTTTCTTT.